This T cell receptor (beta chain) was obtained from a study of shared clonotypes between healthy human individuals. The sample holds a few counts of this clone. Its antigen is unidentified. This CDR3 is built from 19 residues. Germline V gives CDR1 SGHTA, CDR2 FQGNSA. V gave up 0 bases and J gave up 0 bases, with 15 bases separating them. General study results and limits: Naive subsets generally exceeded memory subsets in estimated richness. Inspection by rarefaction showed sorted-subset sequencing to be incomplete despite large depth.

CD45RO-negative cells were positively selected for CCR7, leaving out terminally differentiated effector memory CD45RA+ cells. Only Caucasian adults living in Nashville, Tennessee served as donors. Each sorted subset replicate got 200 ng genomic DNA, 25,000 to 35,000 genomes. Sequencing used immunoSEQ multiplex PCR; TCRdb keeps in-frame clones, though not all of them. The sample lists 1.5 million to 2.5 million clones; about 95% were seen once. The specimen sequenced was naive CD8+ T cells sorted from blood. The rearrangement joins TRBV7-2 to TRBJ2-6; D unresolved. The receptor was isolated from a man aged 18 to 29 in good health. The CDR3 sequence: CASSLAGQVVLSGANVLTF. The CDR3 nucleotides read TGTGCCAGCAGCTTAGCGGGTCAGGTGGTCCTCTCTGGGGCCAACGTCCTGACTTTC. Full variable domain (remainder filled in from reference TRBV7-2 and TRBJ2-6): GAGVSQSPSNKVTEKGKDVELRCDPISGHTALYWYRQSLGQGLEFLIYFQGNSAPDKSGLPSDRFSAERTGGSVSTLTIQRTQQEDSAVYLCASSLAGQVVLSGANVLTFGAGSRLTVL.